The sequence of this T cell receptor beta chain was determined in a study of blood T cells in healthy people across ages. Together with a sample-barcoded 5' primer, a J-beta primer mix was included in a second PCR lasting about 6 to 11 cycles. TCRdb analysed the 5' RACE reads with MiXCR anew, one entry per CDR3 protein. In the table there are around 780,000 distinct CDR3 sequences, about a quarter of which are singletons. The sample was also reused in another study, on T cells of mothers and their children. According to that study: The donors comprised a handful of children and their three healthy Caucasian mothers.

The receptor was derived from a boy aged 10-17 years in good health. Sequencing was performed on blood.

Written as DNA, the CDR3 is TGTGCCAGCAGTTACGACAGGGAGACCCAGTACTTC. This gives the protein CASSYDRETQYF. The chain uses TRBV6-5 and TRBJ2-5; tentative D call: TRBD1 (6 bases). This CDR3 spans 12 amino acids. V dropped 2 bases and J dropped 5 bases, with 6 bases sitting between them. Germline values: CDR1 MNHEY, CDR2 SVGAGI.